This T cell receptor beta chain was sequenced in a study of cytomegalovirus exposure and HLA in healthy donors. In the case of this clone: Its antigen is undetermined.

Overall study findings and caveats: The authors later found HLA-associated TCR beta chains more clonally expanded than equally common others. The likely explanation for a cluster of highly shared sequence variants was sequencing artifact. A missense DCLRE1C variant was associated with V- and J-gene trimming of TCR beta chains in a later analysis, and an independent cohort replicated the association.

The PCR contained 60 Vbeta and 13 Jbeta primers. This table comes from immunoSEQ multiplex PCR, and its TCRdb copy is limited to in-frame clones, with some not included. The sample records about 150,000 clones, 75% to 90% being singletons. Trimming cost V 2 bases and J 2 bases; bases outside gene matches: 2. The CDR3 length is 15 residues. In germline, CDR1 is SGHRS, CDR2 YFSETQ. This sequence was found in a male donor in good health and CMV-seropositive. The V gene is TRBV5-1, the J gene TRBJ1-4; 8 bases are shared with TRBD1. The sequencing sample was made of PBMCs. Here the CDR3 reads CASSFQGATNEKLFF. The CDR3 DNA follows: TGCGCCAGCAGCTTCCAGGGGGCTACTAATGAAAAACTGTTTTTT.